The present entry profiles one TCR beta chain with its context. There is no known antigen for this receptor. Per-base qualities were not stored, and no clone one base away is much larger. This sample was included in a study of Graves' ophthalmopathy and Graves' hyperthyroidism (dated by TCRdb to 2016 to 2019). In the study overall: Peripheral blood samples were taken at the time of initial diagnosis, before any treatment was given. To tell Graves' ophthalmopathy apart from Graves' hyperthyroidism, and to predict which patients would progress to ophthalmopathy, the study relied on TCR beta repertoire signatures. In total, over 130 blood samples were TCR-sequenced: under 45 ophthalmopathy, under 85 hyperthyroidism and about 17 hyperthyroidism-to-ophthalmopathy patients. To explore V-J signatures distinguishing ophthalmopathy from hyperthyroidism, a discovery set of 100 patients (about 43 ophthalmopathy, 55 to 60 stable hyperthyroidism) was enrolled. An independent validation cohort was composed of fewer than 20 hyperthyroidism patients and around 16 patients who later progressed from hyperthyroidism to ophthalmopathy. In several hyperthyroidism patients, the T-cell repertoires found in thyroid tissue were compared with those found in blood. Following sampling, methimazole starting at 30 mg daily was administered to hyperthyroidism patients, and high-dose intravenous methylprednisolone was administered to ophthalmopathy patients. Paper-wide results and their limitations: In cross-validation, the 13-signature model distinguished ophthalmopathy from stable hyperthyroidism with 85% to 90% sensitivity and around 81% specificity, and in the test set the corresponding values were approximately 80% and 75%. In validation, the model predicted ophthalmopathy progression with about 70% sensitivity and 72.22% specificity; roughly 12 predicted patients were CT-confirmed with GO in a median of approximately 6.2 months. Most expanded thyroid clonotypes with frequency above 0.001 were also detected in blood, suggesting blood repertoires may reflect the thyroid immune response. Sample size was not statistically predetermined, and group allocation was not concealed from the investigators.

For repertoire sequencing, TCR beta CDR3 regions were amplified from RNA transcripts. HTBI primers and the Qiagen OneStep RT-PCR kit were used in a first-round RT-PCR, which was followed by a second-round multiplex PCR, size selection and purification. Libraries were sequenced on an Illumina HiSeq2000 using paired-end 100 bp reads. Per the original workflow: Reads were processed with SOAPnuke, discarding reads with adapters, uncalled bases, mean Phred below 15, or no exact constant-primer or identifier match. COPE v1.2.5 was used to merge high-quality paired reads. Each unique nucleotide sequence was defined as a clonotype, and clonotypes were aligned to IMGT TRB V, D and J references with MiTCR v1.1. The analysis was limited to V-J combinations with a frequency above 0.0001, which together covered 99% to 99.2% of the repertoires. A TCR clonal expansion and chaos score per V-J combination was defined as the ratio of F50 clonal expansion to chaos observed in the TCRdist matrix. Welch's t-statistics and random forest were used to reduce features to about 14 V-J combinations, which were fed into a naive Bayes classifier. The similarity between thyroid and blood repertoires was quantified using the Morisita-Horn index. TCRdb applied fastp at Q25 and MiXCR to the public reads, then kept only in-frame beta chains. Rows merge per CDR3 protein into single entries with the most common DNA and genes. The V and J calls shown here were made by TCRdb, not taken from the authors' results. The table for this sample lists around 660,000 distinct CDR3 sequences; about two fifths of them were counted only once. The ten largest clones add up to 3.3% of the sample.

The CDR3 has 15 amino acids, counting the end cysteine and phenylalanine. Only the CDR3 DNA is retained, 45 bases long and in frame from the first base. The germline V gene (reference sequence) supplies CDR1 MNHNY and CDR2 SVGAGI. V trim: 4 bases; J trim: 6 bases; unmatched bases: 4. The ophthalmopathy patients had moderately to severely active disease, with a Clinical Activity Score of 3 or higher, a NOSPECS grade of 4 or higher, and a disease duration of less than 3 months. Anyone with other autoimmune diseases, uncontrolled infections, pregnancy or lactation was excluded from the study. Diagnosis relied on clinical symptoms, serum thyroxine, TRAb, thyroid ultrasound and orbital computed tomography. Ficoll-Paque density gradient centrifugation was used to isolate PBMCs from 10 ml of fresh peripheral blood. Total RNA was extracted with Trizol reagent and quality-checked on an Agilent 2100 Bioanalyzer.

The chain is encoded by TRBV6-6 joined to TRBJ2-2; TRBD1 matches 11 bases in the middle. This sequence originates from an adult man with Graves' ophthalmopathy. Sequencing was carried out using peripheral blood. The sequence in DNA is TGTGCCAGCAGTTTGGACAGGGGGCGTCCCGGGGAGCTGTTTTTT. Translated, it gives CASSLDRGRPGELFF.